This T cell receptor beta chain comes out of a study of blood T cell repertoires in COVID-19. Across the whole study: Samples taken during acute and convalescent COVID-19 were collected in the United States, Italy and Spain. The cDNA or gDNA used as material had been derived from T cells, B-cell-depleted T cells, or PBMCs.

In the study's own analysis: Researchers report that nucleated cell counts were estimated from reference gene primer amplification. Measured with immunoSEQ multiplex PCR; TCRdb has only the in-frame clones, and not every one. The V and J calls and clone size come from that table; D and trimming were worked out from the DNA. The table has about 140,000 clones, 75% to 80% seen once. The CDR3 has 17 amino acids. V lost 5 bases, J lost 6 bases, and 23 bases lay in between. Germline-derived CDR1 and CDR2 are MNHEY and SMNVEV (reference sequence). Material for sequencing was peripheral blood. J is TRBJ2-1 and V is TRBV27; possible D gene TRBD2, 6 bases. The sequence was obtained from a woman aged 50 to 60 with active or convalescent COVID-19. The CDR3 is CASSPSPTSLGPNEQFF. The DNA for the CDR3 is TGTGCCAGCAGTCCCTCCCCCACTAGCCTGGGGCCCAATGAGCAGTTCTTC.